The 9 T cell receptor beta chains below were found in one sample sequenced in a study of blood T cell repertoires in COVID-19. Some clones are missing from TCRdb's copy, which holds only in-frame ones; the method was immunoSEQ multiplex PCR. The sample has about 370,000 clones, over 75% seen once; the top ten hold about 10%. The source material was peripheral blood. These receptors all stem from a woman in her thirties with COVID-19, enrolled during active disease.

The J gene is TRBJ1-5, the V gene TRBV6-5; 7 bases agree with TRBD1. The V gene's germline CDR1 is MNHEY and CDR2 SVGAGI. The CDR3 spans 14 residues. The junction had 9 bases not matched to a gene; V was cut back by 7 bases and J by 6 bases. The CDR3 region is CASTQGQGGQPQHF. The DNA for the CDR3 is TGTGCCAGCACCCAAGGGCAGGGGGGTCAGCCCCAGCATTTT.

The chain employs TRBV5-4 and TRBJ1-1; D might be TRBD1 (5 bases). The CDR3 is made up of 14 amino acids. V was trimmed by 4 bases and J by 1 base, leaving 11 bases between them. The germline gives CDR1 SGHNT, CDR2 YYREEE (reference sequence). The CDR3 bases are TGTGCCAGCAGCCCTCAGGGTCGGAACACTGAAGCTTTCTTT. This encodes CASSPQGRNTEAFF. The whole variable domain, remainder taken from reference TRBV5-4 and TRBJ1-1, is ETGVTQSPTHLIKTRGQQVTLRCSSQSGHNTVSWYQQALGQGPQFIFQYYREEENGRGNFPPRFSGLQFPNYSSELNVNALELDDSALYLCASSPQGRNTEAFFGQGTRLTVV.

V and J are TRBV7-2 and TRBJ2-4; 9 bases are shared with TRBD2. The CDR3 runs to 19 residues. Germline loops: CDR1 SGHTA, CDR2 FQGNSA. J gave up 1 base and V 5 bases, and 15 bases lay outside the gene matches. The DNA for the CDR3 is TGTGCCAGCAGCCCCCGGGCGGGAGGGCCGAAGGAGGCCAAAAACATTCAGTACTTC. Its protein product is CASSPRAGGPKEAKNIQYF.

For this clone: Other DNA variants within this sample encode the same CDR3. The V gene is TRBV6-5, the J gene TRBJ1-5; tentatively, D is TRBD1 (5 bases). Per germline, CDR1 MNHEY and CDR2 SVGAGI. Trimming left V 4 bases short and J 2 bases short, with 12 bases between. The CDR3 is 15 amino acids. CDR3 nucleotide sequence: TGTGCCAGCAGTTCTACGGGAGGGGGCAATCAGCCCCAGCATTTT. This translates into CASSSTGGGNQPQHF.

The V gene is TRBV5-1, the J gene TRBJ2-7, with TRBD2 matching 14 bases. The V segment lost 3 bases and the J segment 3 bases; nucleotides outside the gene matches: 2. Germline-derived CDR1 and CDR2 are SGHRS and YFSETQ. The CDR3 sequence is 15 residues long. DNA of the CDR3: TGCGCCAGCAGCTACGGACTAGCGGGAGGCTACGAGCAGTACTTC. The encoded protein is CASSYGLAGGYEQYF. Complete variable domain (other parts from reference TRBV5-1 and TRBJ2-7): KAGVTQTPRYLIKTRGQQVTLSCSPISGHRSVSWYQQTPGQGLQFLFEYFSETQRNKGNFPGRFSGRQFSNSRSEMNVSTLELGDSALYLCASSYGLAGGYEQYFGPGTRLTVT.

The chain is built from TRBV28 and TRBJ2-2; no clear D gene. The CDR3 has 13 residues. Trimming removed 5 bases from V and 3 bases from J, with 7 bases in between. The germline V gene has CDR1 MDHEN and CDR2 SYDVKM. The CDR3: CASSPQYTGELFF. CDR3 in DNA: TGTGCCAGCAGTCCCCAATACACCGGGGAGCTGTTTTTT. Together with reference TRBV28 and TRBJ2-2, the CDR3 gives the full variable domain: DVKVTQSSRYLVKRTGEKVFLECVQDMDHENMFWYRQDPGLGLRLIYFSYDVKMKEKGDIPEGYSVSREKKERFSLILESASTNQTSMYLCASSPQYTGELFFGEGSRLTVL.

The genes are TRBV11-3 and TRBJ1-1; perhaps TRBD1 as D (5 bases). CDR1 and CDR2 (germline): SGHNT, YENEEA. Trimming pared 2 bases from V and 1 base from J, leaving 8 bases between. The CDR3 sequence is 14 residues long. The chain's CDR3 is CASSLSGGNTEAFF. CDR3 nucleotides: TGTGCCAGCAGCTTATCCGGGGGGAACACTGAAGCTTTCTTT.

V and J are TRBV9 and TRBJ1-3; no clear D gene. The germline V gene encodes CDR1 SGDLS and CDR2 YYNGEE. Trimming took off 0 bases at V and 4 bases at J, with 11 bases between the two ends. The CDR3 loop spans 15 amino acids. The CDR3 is CASSVGDTVGNTIYF. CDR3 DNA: TGTGCCAGCAGCGTAGGTGACACGGTAGGAAACACCATATATTTT. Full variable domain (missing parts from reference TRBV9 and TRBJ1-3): DSGVTQTPKHLITATGQRVTLRCSPRSGDLSVYWYQQSLDQGLQFLIQYYNGEERAKGNILERFSAQQFPDLHSELNLSSLELGDSALYFCASSVGDTVGNTIYFGEGSWLTVV.

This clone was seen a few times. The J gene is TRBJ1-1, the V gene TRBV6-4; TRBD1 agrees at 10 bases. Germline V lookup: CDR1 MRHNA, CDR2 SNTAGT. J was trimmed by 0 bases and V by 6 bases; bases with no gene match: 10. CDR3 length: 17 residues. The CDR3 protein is CASRPGQGSPLNTEAFF. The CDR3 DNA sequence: TGTGCCAGCAGACCGGGACAGGGGTCTCCATTGAACACTGAAGCTTTCTTT.